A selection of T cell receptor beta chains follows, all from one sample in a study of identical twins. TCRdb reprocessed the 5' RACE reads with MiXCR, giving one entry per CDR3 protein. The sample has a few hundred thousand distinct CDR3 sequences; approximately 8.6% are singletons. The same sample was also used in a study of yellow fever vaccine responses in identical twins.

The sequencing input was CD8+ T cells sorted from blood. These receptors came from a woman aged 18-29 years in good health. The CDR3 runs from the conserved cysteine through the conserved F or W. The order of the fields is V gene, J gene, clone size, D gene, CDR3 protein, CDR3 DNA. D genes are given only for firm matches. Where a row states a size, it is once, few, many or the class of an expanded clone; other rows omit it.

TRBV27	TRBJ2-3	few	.	CASSSSDYRTDTQYF	TGTGCCAGCAGTTCTTCAGACTATAGGACAGATACGCAGTATTTT
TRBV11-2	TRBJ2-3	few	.	CASSFFQSTDTQYF	TGTGCCAGCAGCTTTTTTCAGAGTACAGATACGCAGTATTTT
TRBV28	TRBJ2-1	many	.	CASSLTGSNEQFF	TGTGCCAGCAGTTTGACGGGGTCGAATGAGCAGTTCTTC
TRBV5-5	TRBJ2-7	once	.	CASSPSLVCYEQYF	TGTGCCAGCAGCCCTTCACTAGTCTGCTACGAGCAGTACTTC
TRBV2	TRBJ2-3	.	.	CAREWDSQYDTQYF	TGTGCCCGGGAGTGGGACAGTCAGTACGATACGCAGTATTTT
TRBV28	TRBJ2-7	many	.	CASTPARVPYEQYF	TGTGCCAGCACCCCGGCGCGGGTTCCCTACGAGCAGTACTTC
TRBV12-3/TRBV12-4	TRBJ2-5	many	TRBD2	CASSLTSGDQETQYF	TGTGCCAGCAGCCTGACTAGCGGGGATCAAGAGACCCAGTACTTC
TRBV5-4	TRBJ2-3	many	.	CASSLYLGAFTDTQYF	TGTGCCAGCAGCTTGTATCTGGGGGCATTCACAGATACGCAGTATTTT
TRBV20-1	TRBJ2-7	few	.	CSARPGTSATEQYF	TGCAGTGCTAGGCCCGGGACTTCAGCGACCGAGCAGTACTTC
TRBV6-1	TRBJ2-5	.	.	CASSEFRKQQETQYF	TGTGCCAGCAGTGAATTTCGGAAACAGCAAGAGACCCAGTACTTC
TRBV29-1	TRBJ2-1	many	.	CSVDESGEQFF	TGCAGCGTTGATGAAAGCGGTGAGCAGTTCTTC
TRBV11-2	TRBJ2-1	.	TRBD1	CASSLGLGQGMGEQFF	TGTGCCAGCAGCTTAGGTCTAGGACAGGGGATGGGGGAGCAGTTCTTC
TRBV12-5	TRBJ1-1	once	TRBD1	CASGFQTGGTEAFF	TGTGCTAGTGGTTTTCAAACAGGGGGTACTGAAGCTTTCTTT
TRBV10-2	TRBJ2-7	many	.	CASSESREQYF	TGCGCCAGCAGTGAGTCAAGGGAGCAGTACTTC
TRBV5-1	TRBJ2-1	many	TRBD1	CASSLGDRVSSYNEQFF	TGCGCCAGCAGCTTGGGAGACAGGGTTAGCTCCTACAATGAGCAGTTCTTC
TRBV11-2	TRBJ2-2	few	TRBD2	CASSSPGLAGRGDTGELFF	TGTGCCAGCAGCTCACCGGGACTAGCGGGGCGGGGAGACACCGGGGAGCTGTTTTTT
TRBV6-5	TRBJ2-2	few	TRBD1	CASSSSGTGYSNTGELFF	TGTGCCAGCAGTTCTTCCGGGACAGGGTATTCGAACACCGGGGAGCTGTTTTTT
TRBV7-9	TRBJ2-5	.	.	CASSLLERQETQYF	TGTGCCAGCAGCTTATTGGAGCGGCAAGAGACCCAGTACTTC
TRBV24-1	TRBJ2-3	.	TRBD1	CATSEAGTGLTDTQYF	TGTGCCACCAGTGAAGCGGGGACAGGGCTCACAGATACGCAGTATTTT
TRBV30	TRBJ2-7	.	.	CACALGSYEQYF	TGTGCCTGCGCGCTCGGGTCCTACGAGCAGTACTTC
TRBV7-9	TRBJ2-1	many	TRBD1	CASRGEGGVAYNEQFF	TGTGCCAGCAGGGGGGAAGGGGGCGTTGCCTACAATGAGCAGTTCTTC
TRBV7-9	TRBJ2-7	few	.	CASSSTYRDGYEQYF	TGTGCCAGCAGCTCCACCTACCGGGACGGATACGAGCAGTACTTC